This entry lists 3 T cell receptor beta chains sequenced from one sample in a study of CD8 T cells in ankylosing spondylitis. TCRdb reprocessed the 5' RACE reads with MiXCR, giving one entry per CDR3 protein. This table has about 220,000 distinct CDR3 sequences, roughly 18% appearing once. Whole-study findings and limits: A motif of under 10 highly homologous TCR beta variants was seen as apparently characteristic of ankylosing spondylitis blood.

The antigens these receptors bind are not known. Sequencing used blood, either unsorted or a sorted T cell fraction (not recorded which). The receptors here all came from a male donor with ankylosing spondylitis.

This clonotype showed up just a few times. This chain connects TRBV7-9 to TRBJ1-1; D remains ambiguous. This CDR3 comprises 16 residues. V dropped 1 base and J dropped 3 bases, with 15 bases sitting between them. Per germline, CDR1 SEHNR and CDR2 FQNEAQ (reference sequence). CDR3 sequence (DNA): TGTGCCAGCAGCTTAGTCGGTTCAGCAGGACACACTGAAGCTTTCTTT. Translated, it gives CASSLVGSAGHTEAFF.

The chain couples TRBV20-1 to TRBJ2-2; D may be TRBD2 (5 bases). Trimming shortened V by 3 bases and J by 4 bases, and 15 bases separated the two germline ends. From germline, CDR1 is DFQATT and CDR2 SNEGSKA (reference sequence). The CDR3 covers 15 residues. CDR3 coding DNA: TGCAGTGCTAGGGAGCCCTCCGCGGGCACCGGGGAGCTGTTTTTT. Its translation: CSAREPSAGTGELFF.

This clonotype has only a few counts. The rearrangement joins TRBV6-2 or TRBV6-3 to TRBJ1-2, with 11 bases matching TRBD1. Germline-derived CDR1 and CDR2 are MNHEY and SVGEGT. The V segment lost 2 bases and the J segment 3 bases; nucleotides outside the gene matches: 5. The CDR3 spans 16 residues. The DNA for the CDR3 is TGTGCCAGCAGTTACCTCTGGACAGGGGGCGACTATGGCTACACCTTC. This gives the protein CASSYLWTGGDYGYTF.